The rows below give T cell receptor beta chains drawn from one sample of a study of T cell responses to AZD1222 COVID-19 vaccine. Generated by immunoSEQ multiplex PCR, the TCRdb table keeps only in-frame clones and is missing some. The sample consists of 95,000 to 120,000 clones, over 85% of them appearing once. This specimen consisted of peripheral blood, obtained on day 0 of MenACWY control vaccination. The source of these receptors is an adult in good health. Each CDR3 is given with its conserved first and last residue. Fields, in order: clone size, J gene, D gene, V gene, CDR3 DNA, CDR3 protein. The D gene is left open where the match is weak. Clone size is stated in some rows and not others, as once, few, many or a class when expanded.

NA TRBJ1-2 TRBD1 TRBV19 TGTGCCAGTAGGCCCCTCCCCTGGGACAGAGATGGCTACACCTTC CASRPLPWDRDGYTF
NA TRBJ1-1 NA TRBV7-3 TGTGCCAGCAGCGCTCACTTGAACACTGAAGCTTTCTTT CASSAHLNTEAFF
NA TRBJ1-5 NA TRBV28 TGTGCCAGCAGTCAATGGGGCCGGGGGGGCAATCAGCCCCAGCATTTT CASSQWGRGGNQPQHF
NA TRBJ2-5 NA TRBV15 TGTGCCACCAGCAGAGGAGGGGGGGAGACCCAGTACTTC CATSRGGGETQYF
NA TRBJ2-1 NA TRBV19 TGTGCCAGTAGTATTGCGGAAGGCAATGAGCAGTTCTTC CASSIAEGNEQFF
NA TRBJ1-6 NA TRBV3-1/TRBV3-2 TGTGCCAGCAGCCAAGAAGCAGAATATAATTCACCCCTCCACTTT CASSQEAEYNSPLHF
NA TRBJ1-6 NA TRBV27 TGTGCCAGCAGGATCTCAACGGGTAATTCACCCCTCCACTTT CASRISTGNSPLHF
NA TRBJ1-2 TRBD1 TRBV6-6 TGTGCCAGCAGTCCCCCGGGACAGGGTTGGGGCTACACCTTC CASSPPGQGWGYTF
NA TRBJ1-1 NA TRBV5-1 TGCGCCAGCAGCTTGGGTGATGCTCCCACTGAAGCTTTCTTT CASSLGDAPTEAFF
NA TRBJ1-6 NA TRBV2 TGTGCCAGCAGCCCGGGGGGGGATTCACCCCTCCACTTT CASSPGGDSPLHF
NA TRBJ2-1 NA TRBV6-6 TGTGCCAGCAGCACATATATCAATGAGCAGTTCTTC CASSTYINEQFF
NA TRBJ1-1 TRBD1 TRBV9 TGTGCCAGCAGCGTAGGGGACACAGGGGGTCTTGACACTGAAGCTTTCTTT CASSVGDTGGLDTEAFF
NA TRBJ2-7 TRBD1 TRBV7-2 TGTGCCAGCAGCTTATACGGACAGGGGCAATACGAGCAGTACTTC CASSLYGQGQYEQYF
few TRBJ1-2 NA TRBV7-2 TGTGCCAGCAGCATCACGGGGGATCTGGGTGGCTACACCTTC CASSITGDLGGYTF
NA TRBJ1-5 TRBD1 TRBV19 TGTGCCAGTAGGGGACAGGGTTTGGGGCAGCCCCAGCATTTT CASRGQGLGQPQHF
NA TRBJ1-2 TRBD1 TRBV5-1 TGCGCCAGCAGCTTGGGGACAGGGGACTTTCGTCTATGGGGCTACACCTTC CASSLGTGDFRLWGYTF
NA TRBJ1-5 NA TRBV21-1 TGTGCCAGCAGCAAAGTTAGCCTTCGGGGGAATCAGCCCCAGCATTTT CASSKVSLRGNQPQHF
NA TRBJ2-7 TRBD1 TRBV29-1 TGCAGCGTTTCGGGGACAGGGGAGTACGAGCAGTACTTC CSVSGTGEYEQYF